This note documents a single TCR beta chain sequence. This entry is derived from a study of monozygotic twins with inflammatory bowel disease. TCRdb reprocessed the 5' RACE reads and stores each CDR3 protein as one record, lacking DNA. This sample's table reports fewer than 450,000 distinct CDR3 sequences. Germline assignment: CDR1 DFQATT and CDR2 SNEGSKA (reference sequence). There are 18 residues in the CDR3. The sequence was obtained from a human donor with ulcerative colitis or Crohn's disease, or a healthy co-twin of an affected twin (not recorded which). The chain combines TRBV20-1 with TRBJ2-2; TCRdb lists TRBD1, though no DNA is available to test this call. Material for sequencing was blood. CDR3 sequence reads: CSAKRWGRPAANTGELFF.